The clone carrying this T cell receptor (beta chain) was counted only a few times. As yet, its antigen is unknown. The data were taken from a study of response to subunit inactivated influenza vaccine. Study results and caveats: The study's authors posited that every seasonal influenza vaccination enlists few new T cells.

The V end lost 0 bases, the J end lost 1 base, and 16 bases lay between the germline ends. The CDR3 consists of 17 residues. Germline V gives CDR1 LNHNV, CDR2 YYDKDF (reference sequence). TCRdb re-derived calls from the RT-PCR reads in MiXCR, one entry per CDR3 protein. The data hold over 800,000 distinct CDR3 sequences, with roughly 20% observed a single time. The chain links TRBV15 to TRBJ2-7; D is perhaps TRBD2 (6 bases). This specimen consisted of PBMCs from blood, obtained roughly 5 days after vaccination. The sequence was obtained from a man aged 50 or older who received an inactivated influenza vaccine. CDR3 loop: CATSRDLALAPSYEQYF. The CDR3 DNA follows: TGTGCCACCAGCAGAGATTTAGCCCTAGCGCCGTCCTACGAGCAGTACTTC.